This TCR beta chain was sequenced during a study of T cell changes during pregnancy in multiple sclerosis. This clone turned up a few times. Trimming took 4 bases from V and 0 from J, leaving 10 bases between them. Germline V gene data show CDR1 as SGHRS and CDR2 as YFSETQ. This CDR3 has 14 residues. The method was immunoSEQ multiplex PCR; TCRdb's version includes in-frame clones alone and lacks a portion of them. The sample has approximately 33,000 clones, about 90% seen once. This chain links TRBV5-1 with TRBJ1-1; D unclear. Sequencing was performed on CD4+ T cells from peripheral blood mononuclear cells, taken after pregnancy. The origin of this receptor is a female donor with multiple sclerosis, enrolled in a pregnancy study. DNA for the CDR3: TGCGCCAGCAGCATACTTTCCATGAACACTGAAGCTTTCTTT. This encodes CASSILSMNTEAFF.